This TCR beta chain emerged from a study of OX40 agonist ivuxolimab in advanced cancers. Study overall: The drug used for patients, ivuxolimab, was an agonistic anti-OX40 (CD134) antibody.

Assay: immunoSEQ multiplex PCR; the TCRdb copy retains only in-frame clones and omits some. The repertoire holds approximately 68,000 clones, with roughly 86% as singletons. With autoimmune disease history or systemic immunosuppression, patients were excluded. Study-level findings and limits: At 0.1 to 3.0 mg/kg, CD4+ and CD8+ blood T cells expanded clonally by week 6. Undetermined was the antigen specificity of the expanded peripheral T cells.

Notes on this clone: Antigen specificity is unknown.

The clonotype comes from an adult with an advanced solid tumor such as melanoma, head and neck, liver or kidney cancer. Sequences were derived from CD4+ or CD8+ T cells sorted from blood, sampled in a trial of the OX40 agonist ivuxolimab.

DNA of the CDR3: TGTGCCAGCAGCTTGGGGATTTCAGGTATGAACACTGAAGCTTTCTTT. Its protein product is CASSLGISGMNTEAFF. The J gene is TRBJ1-1, the V gene TRBV5-6; D remains unclear. Germline V gives CDR1 SGHDT, CDR2 YYEEEE. The ends were cut back, 0 bases at V and 0 bases at J, with 12 bases in the middle. The CDR3 spans 16 residues.